This TCR beta chain comes out of a study of blood T cell repertoires in COVID-19. Study details: Sources were T cells, B-cell-depleted T cells, or PBMCs; the material itself was cDNA or gDNA.

Living in 24 US areas, the participants were between about 18 and 100 years of age. In the original analysis: Reference gene primers were amplified, and this amplification served to estimate nucleated cell counts. Produced via immunoSEQ multiplex PCR; TCRdb's table is partial and in-frame only. V and J calls and clone size are copied from that table; D and trimming were computed from the DNA. In the table there are around 230,000 clones, 87% of which are singletons. The TCR sequence derives from a man younger than 35 with acute COVID-19. The sequencing input was PBMCs or T cells enriched from blood (not recorded which).

CDR3 coding DNA: TGTGCCAGCAGCCCTGTCGGACCGGGACAGGGCGAAGAAAAACTGTTTTTT. This encodes CASSPVGPGQGEEKLFF. The V and J genes are TRBV4-2 and TRBJ1-4; 9 bases match TRBD1. Germline CDR1 and CDR2: LGHNA and YNFKEQ. V dropped 4 bases and J dropped 8; count of bases not matched to a gene: 14. This CDR3 has 17 amino acids.